The 10 T cell receptor beta chains presented below share a single source sample, sequenced in a study of T cells in Graves' hyperthyroidism and ophthalmopathy. TCR beta CDR3 regions were amplified from RNA transcripts. With the HTBI primer set, the TCR CDR3 went through a first round of RT-PCR. TCRdb passed the multiplex PCR reads through MiXCR, listing each CDR3 protein once. Among a few hundred thousand distinct CDR3 sequences, roughly 18% were seen once, and the ten largest hold approximately 37%. What was sequenced was blood. The source of these receptors is a man aged 50 or older with Graves' ophthalmopathy.

This clonotype has ten or more counts. The chain carries TRBV7-2 and TRBJ2-7; 8 bases align to TRBD2. Germline V gene sequence: CDR1 SGHTA, CDR2 FQGNSA. V trimming: 5 bases; J trimming: 3 bases; junction bases outside the gene matches: 12. The CDR3 is 16 residues long. The CDR3 nucleotides are TGTGCCAGCAGCCGACCGGGACTAGATAGAGGCTACGAGCAGTACTTC. It specifies CASSRPGLDRGYEQYF.

At least ten counts were recorded for this clonotype. The chain combines TRBV20-1 with TRBJ2-5; the D is unclear. The germline CDR1 and CDR2 sequences are DFQATT and SNEGSKA (reference sequence). The CDR3 is 16 residues long. V lost 3 bases to trimming and J lost 5 bases, with 22 bases between them. This CDR3 reads CSASGRFQGLSETQYF. The CDR3 DNA is TGCAGTGCTAGCGGCCGATTTCAAGGGTTGTCGGAGACCCAGTACTTC.

In its sample, this clonotype was seen many times. The chain combines TRBV29-1 with TRBJ2-5; the match to TRBD2 covers 7 bases. The V segment lost 1 base and the J segment 9 bases; nucleotides outside the gene matches: 8. Germline CDR1 is SQVTM and CDR2 is ANQGSEA. The CDR3 sequence is 13 residues long. For the CDR3, the DNA is TGCAGCGTTGAAGTCGGGGGAGGGCCGGCCCAGTACTTC. Residues: CSVEVGGGPAQYF.

This clonotype was counted many times. The chain carries TRBV3-1 and TRBJ2-5; 13 positions agree with TRBD2. The CDR3 covers 16 residues. Trimming removed 4 bases from V and 3 bases from J; junction bases left unmatched: 5. From germline, CDR1 is LGHDT and CDR2 YNNKEL (reference sequence). For the CDR3, the DNA is TGTGCCAGCAGCCCCCGACTAGCGGGAGGCAAAGAGACCCAGTACTTC. Residues: CASSPRLAGGKETQYF.

This clonotype was detected ten times or more. CDR3 nucleotide sequence: TGTGCCAGCAGTTATAGACCGGGACTTGTCACAGATACGCAGTATTTT. It is translated as CASSYRPGLVTDTQYF. V is TRBV28 and J is TRBJ2-3; D might be TRBD2 (6 bases). Germline V gene data show CDR1 as MDHEN and CDR2 as SYDVKM. Trimming cost V 4 bases and J 2 bases, with 16 bases left between them. This CDR3 comprises 16 residues.

There are a few counts of this clonotype. The rearrangement links TRBV30 to TRBJ1-2; 11 bases map to TRBD1. The length of the CDR3 is 12 residues. V was clipped by 3 bases and J by 6 bases; unmatched bases: 0. Germline CDR1 GTSNPN, CDR2 SVGIG (reference sequence). Here the CDR3 DNA reads TGTGCCTGGAGGGGACAGGGGGATGGCTACACCTTC. As protein: CAWRGQGDGYTF. Full variable domain (missing parts from reference TRBV30 and TRBJ1-2): SQTIHQWPATLVQPVGSPLSLECTVEGTSNPNLYWYRQAAGRGLQLLFYSVGIGQISSEVPQNLSASRPQDRQFILSSKKLLLSDSGFYLCAWRGQGDGYTFGSGTRLTVV.

This clonotype has a handful of counts. The chain is built from TRBV18 and TRBJ2-3, with D possibly matching TRBD2 (6 bases). The CDR3 is 16 residues long. Germline CDR1 KGHSH, CDR2 LQKENI. Between the trimmed V and J ends, which lost 2 bases and 4 bases, there was a span of 16 bases. CDR3 amino acids: CASSPGVRGAADTQYF. The CDR3, as DNA: TGTGCCAGCTCACCAGGTGTTCGCGGGGCCGCAGATACGCAGTATTTT.

This clonotype showed up just a few times. The genes are TRBV20-1 and TRBJ1-2; 7 nucleotides match TRBD1. Per germline, CDR1 DFQATT and CDR2 SNEGSKA (reference sequence). This CDR3 has 13 residues. V was clipped by 7 bases and J by 0 bases; unmatched bases: 5. CDR3 DNA: TGCAGTGTCACCGGGACAGCTAACTATGGCTACACCTTC. The encoded protein is CSVTGTANYGYTF.

The table lists this clonotype with many counts. The chain has TRBV5-1 and TRBJ2-3; TRBD2 aligns across 10 bases. This CDR3 spans 17 amino acids. V dropped 5 bases and J dropped 5; count of bases not matched to a gene: 14. Germline V gene sequence: CDR1 SGHRS, CDR2 YFSETQ. The CDR3 is CASRASGSPVFIDTQYF. CDR3 nucleotides: TGCGCCAGCAGGGCTAGCGGGAGTCCCGTTTTTATAGATACGCAGTATTTT.

This clonotype has more than one count but fewer than ten. The V gene is TRBV30, the J gene TRBJ2-3; D may be TRBD2 (5 bases). V lost 4 bases to trimming and J lost 0 bases, with 8 bases between them. Germline V gene sequence: CDR1 GTSNPN, CDR2 SVGIG (reference sequence). The CDR3 is made up of 13 amino acids. The CDR3 DNA reads as TGTGCCTGGAAAGGCGGGAGCACAGATACGCAGTATTTT. It specifies CAWKGGSTDTQYF.